This T cell receptor (beta chain) was retrieved from a study of T cell responses to AZD1222 COVID-19 vaccine (dated by TCRdb to the early 2020s). At the level of the whole study: AZD1222 recipients whose second dose came at about 4 weeks and those whose second dose came at about 12 weeks were combined into one group, since spike-specific TCR depth and breadth did not differ between the two schedules. TCR sequencing covered more than 230 trial participants: 200 to 210 given two doses of AZD1222 and 26 given two doses of MenACWY control vaccine. Trial participants were enrolled into age subgroups of 18-55, 56-69 and 70-plus years, which contained about 160, 30 and 59 TCR-sequenced participants, respectively.

The CDR3 runs 16 amino acids, cysteine and phenylalanine included. The entry retains the CDR3 DNA only, 48 bases that are in frame from base 1. The trim is 1 base for V and 2 bases for J, with a gap of 14 bases between the germline ends. As encoded in the germline V gene, CDR1 is SGHDT while CDR2 is YYEEEE. Results the study describes overall, beyond this receptor: Participants were mostly white British and included more females than males, and it was suggested by the authors that clonal diversity may have been underestimated. In the small 56-69-year group, the increase in depth fell short of significance, most likely because of low power. Conclusions about previously exposed vaccinees are limited because only a handful of AZD1222 recipients were SARS-CoV-2 seropositive at baseline. Because no day 14 peak-response samples were available, the repertoires could be characterized only after the peak T cell response. A significant rise in spike-specific TCR breadth and depth was observed after two AZD1222 doses relative to day 0 and relative to MenACWY recipients. The vaccine-associated CD4 TCRs covered the entire spike protein, and the dominant responses fell in regions 160-218 and 743-854. Reportedly, almost half of the unique spike-specific TCRs recognized epitopes lying outside the regions that are mutated in the B.1.351 and B.1.1.7 variants.

The CDR3 regions of human TCRbeta chains were analyzed by immunosequencing. For the original study's pipeline: Repertoire TCRs were matched against a reference library of SARS-CoV-2-specific TCRs generated with the MIRA antigen-specificity platform. Breadth meant the fraction of unique TCRs that were SARS-CoV-2-associated, whereas depth meant the fraction of total T cells that were SARS-CoV-2-associated. Each spike-specific TCR was assigned to its reactive spike region and to a CD4 or CD8 class using the MIRA data. Log10-transformed breadth and depth values were compared by one-way ANOVA with Sidak's multiple comparisons tests. Not all clones reach the TCRdb copy of this immuneACCESS table, which keeps in-frame sequences only. Checked studies attribute under half of the gap to unresolved V genes and leave the rest unexplained. The V and J calls and clone size come from that table; D and trimming were worked out from the DNA. The sample table shows tens of thousands of clones, and approximately 80% are seen once. Around 20% of the sample belongs to the ten largest clones.

A word on this clone: No cognate antigen has been identified for it. There are no base qualities to consult, and no much larger clone falls within one base.

Taken with the paper, the label for time point translates to: baseline before first vaccination. The vaccinee samples were drawn from two UK trials, COV001 and COV002, one of which was a single-blind randomized controlled phase 2/3 trial testing AZD1222 (ChAdOx1 nCoV-19) in healthy adults. For TCRbeta chain sequencing, PBMC samples were collected from trial participants at day 0 and at day 28 after the second dose. This TCR was sampled from an adult in good health. The specimen was peripheral blood, collected on day 0 of AZD1222 vaccination. This receptor chain uses TRBV5-6 and TRBJ2-3; TRBD1 is possibly the D segment (6 matching bases). The sequence in DNA is TGTGCCAGCAGCTTGCGTGGAGAGGGGGTCACAGATACGCAGTATTTT. Its product reads: CASSLRGEGVTDTQYF.